This is a list of T cell receptor beta chains from one sample in a study of T cell responses to AZD1222 COVID-19 vaccine. Generated by immunoSEQ multiplex PCR, the TCRdb table keeps only in-frame clones and is missing some. In the table there are about 96,000 clones, about nine tenths of which are singletons. The source material was peripheral blood, sampled on day 0 of AZD1222 vaccination. The receptors originated from an adult in good health. Both conserved end residues are part of each CDR3. A D gene is named only where the DNA matches it firmly. Where a row states a size, it is once, few, many or the class of an expanded clone; other rows omit it.

clone_size	v_call	j_call	d_call	cdr3_nt	cdr3_aa
NA	TRBV6-5	TRBJ1-2	NA	TGTGCCAGCAGCCCCTTTCCGGGGGGCTACACCTTC	CASSPFPGGYTF
NA	TRBV7-9	TRBJ1-5	NA	TGTGCCAGCAGCGGAGGAAGGGTTTTTCAGCCCCAGCATTTT	CASSGGRVFQPQHF
NA	TRBV6-2/TRBV6-3	TRBJ2-3	TRBD2	TGTGCCAGCAGTTACCGGACTAGCGGGCCGCCCGGTACGCAGTATTTT	CASSYRTSGPPGTQYF
NA	TRBV11-2	TRBJ2-3	TRBD2	TGTGCCAGCAGCTTAAGGACTAGCGGATCAGATACGCAGTATTTT	CASSLRTSGSDTQYF
NA	TRBV13	TRBJ1-2	TRBD1	TGTGCCAGCAGCTTACTAATGGGGACAGGCGACTATGGCTACACCTTC	CASSLLMGTGDYGYTF
NA	TRBV12-3/TRBV12-4	TRBJ1-5	TRBD1	TGTGCCAGCAGCGGCCGGGACAGCCAGCCCCAGCATTTT	CASSGRDSQPQHF
once	TRBV28	TRBJ1-2	TRBD1	TGTGCCAGCAGTTTATCGGGGACAGGGGGGCCCTATGGCTACACCTTC	CASSLSGTGGPYGYTF
NA	TRBV6-4	TRBJ2-2	TRBD2	TGTGCCAGCAGTGAAGCGGGGGGCTGGAACACCGGGGAGCTGTTTTTT	CASSEAGGWNTGELFF
NA	TRBV5-1	TRBJ2-7	NA	TGCGCCAGCAGCTTGGTTGAGCTGGGCTACGAGCAGTACTTC	CASSLVELGYEQYF
NA	TRBV28	TRBJ2-5	TRBD1	TGTGCCAGCAGTTTAAGGACAGGGGAGGAGACCCAGTACTTC	CASSLRTGEETQYF
NA	TRBV12-5	TRBJ2-7	NA	TGTGCTAGTGGTTTGGGCAGTAACACCTACGAGCAGTACTTC	CASGLGSNTYEQYF
NA	TRBV5-4	TRBJ2-3	TRBD2	TGTGCCAGCAGCCAACCGCGGGGGACTTACACAGATACGCAGTATTTT	CASSQPRGTYTDTQYF
NA	TRBV28	TRBJ1-1	NA	TGTGCCAGCAGTTTAACGGGGGGCACTGAAGCTTTCTTT	CASSLTGGTEAFF
once	TRBV5-1	TRBJ2-3	TRBD2	TGCGCCAGCAGCTTCGGACTAGGCACAGATACGCAGTATTTT	CASSFGLGTDTQYF
once	TRBV15	TRBJ1-1	NA	TGTGCCACCAGCAGTGGCCGATTTGAAGCTTTCTTT	CATSSGRFEAFF
NA	TRBV2	TRBJ2-7	NA	TGTGCCAGCAGTGGATTCCCCCACTACGAGCAGTACTTC	CASSGFPHYEQYF
NA	TRBV27	TRBJ1-5	NA	TGTGCCAGCAGTGGGCCGGGACCAAATCAGCCCCAGCATTTT	CASSGPGPNQPQHF
NA	TRBV18	TRBJ1-1	NA	TGTGCCAGCTCACCACCGGGGGCCGGGGGGAAGAACACTGAAGCTTTCTTT	CASSPPGAGGKNTEAFF
NA	TRBV28	TRBJ2-7	NA	TGTGCCAGCAGACCTTCCGACAGGCTCCCTTCCTACGAGCAGTACTTC	CASRPSDRLPSYEQYF
few	TRBV5-1	TRBJ1-2	NA	TGCGCCAGCAGCTTGGGACAGTCATCGAACTATGGCTACACCTTC	CASSLGQSSNYGYTF
NA	TRBV5-1	TRBJ1-1	TRBD1	TGCGCCAGCAGCTTCCCAGGGGGACTCACTGAAGCTTTCTTT	CASSFPGGLTEAFF
NA	TRBV18	TRBJ2-1	NA	TGTGCCAGCTCACCCGTGGGGACGGCCACCTACAATGAGCAGTTCTTC	CASSPVGTATYNEQFF
NA	TRBV9	TRBJ1-1	NA	TGTGCCAGCAGCGTAGGCCCCCAGGGGAAGGGGGTCACTGAAGCTTTCTTT	CASSVGPQGKGVTEAFF
NA	TRBV29-1	TRBJ1-3	NA	TGCAGCGTTGAGCAAGGGAGTGTGCTCTCTGGAAACACCATATATTTT	CSVEQGSVLSGNTIYF
NA	TRBV2	TRBJ1-1	NA	TGTGCCAGCAGGAGGGGGGTGAACACTGAAGCTTTCTTT	CASRRGVNTEAFF
NA	TRBV5-1	TRBJ1-4	NA	TGCGCCAGCAGCCGATTAGGGGGTCGGAATAATGAAAAACTGTTTTTT	CASSRLGGRNNEKLFF
NA	TRBV30	TRBJ1-6	NA	TGTGCCTGGAGTGTAAGGAGCCGCTTAAATTCACCCCTCCACTTT	CAWSVRSRLNSPLHF
NA	TRBV27	TRBJ1-3	NA	TGTGCCAGCAGTTTACGCGGGGCTGGAAACACCATATATTTT	CASSLRGAGNTIYF
NA	TRBV18	TRBJ2-5	NA	TGTGCCAGCTCCCTACCCAAGGGCGGAGCAGAGACCCAGTACTTC	CASSLPKGGAETQYF
NA	TRBV25-1	TRBJ1-1	NA	TGTGCCAGCAGTGAATCCGACGGGTCTTGGCCCGGAGCTTTCTTT	CASSESDGSWPGAFF
NA	TRBV5-6	TRBJ2-2	NA	TGTGCCAGCAGCTTTGCGGCTCACGGGGAGCTGTTTTTT	CASSFAAHGELFF
NA	TRBV5-1	TRBJ2-5	NA	TGCGCCAGCAGTGGCCAATACCAAGAGACCCAGTACTTC	CASSGQYQETQYF
NA	TRBV5-4	TRBJ1-2	TRBD1	TGTGCCAGCAGCACAAAAACAGGGGCGCCTTTCTATGGCTACACCTTC	CASSTKTGAPFYGYTF
few	TRBV5-4	TRBJ1-1	NA	TGTGCCAGCATCCTCCCGGGACTGCCGAACACTGAAGCTTTCTTT	CASILPGLPNTEAFF
NA	TRBV20-1	TRBJ2-2	NA	TGCAGTGCTAGTCTGGTCCCCGGGGAGCTGTTTTTT	CSASLVPGELFF
few	TRBV6-4	TRBJ2-3	NA	TGTGCCAGCAGTGTTCCGGGGACAGATACGCAGTATTTT	CASSVPGTDTQYF
NA	TRBV29-1	TRBJ2-3	TRBD1	TGCAGCGACTCCGGGACAGGAATCACAGATACGCAGTATTTT	CSDSGTGITDTQYF
NA	TRBV27	TRBJ1-6	TRBD1	TGTGCCAGCAGTTTCCGGACAGGACGTAATTCACCCCTCCACTTT	CASSFRTGRNSPLHF
NA	TRBV18	TRBJ2-1	NA	TGTGCCAGCTCACCGGGCGGGTATGAGCAGTTCTTC	CASSPGGYEQFF
NA	TRBV19	TRBJ1-3	NA	TGTGCCAGCGGGGTCTCAAGCTTCTCTGGAAACACCATATATTTT	CASGVSSFSGNTIYF
NA	TRBV30	TRBJ1-3	NA	TGTGCCTGGATGCGCTCGGGCACTGGAAACACCATATATTTT	CAWMRSGTGNTIYF
NA	TRBV5-8	TRBJ2-1	TRBD1	TGTGCCAGCAGCTATCACAGGGGTGAGCAGTTCTTC	CASSYHRGEQFF
NA	TRBV6-5	TRBJ1-4	NA	TGTGCCAGCAGTTTGGGGACCATCTCCCGGGGTGAAAAACTGTTTTTT	CASSLGTISRGEKLFF
NA	TRBV5-4	TRBJ1-4	NA	TGTGCCAGCAGGACAGCAACTAATGAAAAACTGTTTTTT	CASRTATNEKLFF
NA	TRBV7-9	TRBJ1-6	NA	TGTGCCAGCAGCTTAGACCAACAGGGTACCCTCCACTTT	CASSLDQQGTLHF
few	TRBV19	TRBJ1-5	NA	TGTGCCAGTAGTATATTCAATCAGCCCCAGCATTTT	CASSIFNQPQHF
NA	TRBV19	TRBJ1-1	NA	TGTGCCAGTAGGATGAATGGCAGGGGCGATACTGAAGCTTTCTTT	CASRMNGRGDTEAFF
few	TRBV9	TRBJ1-1	NA	TGTGCCAGCAGCGCCGGACAGAATCCACGAGCGAACACTGAAGCTTTCTTT	CASSAGQNPRANTEAFF
NA	TRBV30	TRBJ1-4	NA	TGTGCCTGGAGTGTAAAACGCTCCCATGAAAAACTGTTTTTT	CAWSVKRSHEKLFF
NA	TRBV19	TRBJ2-5	TRBD1	TGTGCCAGTAGTATAGGAACAGGGGGCAAGGAGACCCAGTACTTC	CASSIGTGGKETQYF
NA	TRBV15	TRBJ1-3	NA	TGTGCCACCAGTCAAGGGGACATTAGTTACTCTGGAAACACCATATATTTT	CATSQGDISYSGNTIYF
few	TRBV5-1	TRBJ2-7	NA	TGCGCCAGCAGCTTGGGCCTGACGGAGTCCTACGAGCAGTACTTC	CASSLGLTESYEQYF
NA	TRBV30	TRBJ2-7	TRBD1	TGTGCCTGGGAGGGACAGGGAAATTACGAGCAGTACTTC	CAWEGQGNYEQYF
NA	TRBV7-9	TRBJ2-5	NA	TGTGCCAGCAGCCTACCCCCCCGGGACGGGGGAGAGACCCAGTACTTC	CASSLPPRDGGETQYF
once	TRBV5-1	TRBJ1-6	NA	TGCGCCAGCACCTTTTCCCCCGGGACCTATAATTCACCCCTCCACTTT	CASTFSPGTYNSPLHF
NA	TRBV19	TRBJ1-5	NA	TGTGCCACCAAACTGGCGGGCAATCAGCCCCAGCATTTT	CATKLAGNQPQHF
NA	TRBV7-7	TRBJ2-2	NA	TGTGCTAGCAGACAATCAGGGGGGACCGGGGAGCTGTTTTTT	CASRQSGGTGELFF
NA	TRBV11-1	TRBJ1-1	TRBD1	TGTGCCAGCAGCTGGGCGACAGGGGGTGGTACTGAAGCTTTCTTT	CASSWATGGGTEAFF
NA	TRBV7-9	TRBJ1-2	NA	TGTGCCAGCAGCGGGGATAACTATGGCTACACCTTC	CASSGDNYGYTF